These 28 T cell receptor beta chains were all obtained from the same sample, sequenced in a study of T cells in Graves' hyperthyroidism and ophthalmopathy. Researchers amplified the TCR beta CDR3 regions from RNA transcripts. The HTBI set primed first-round TCR CDR3 RT-PCR. TCRdb recomputed calls from the multiplex PCR reads with MiXCR, one row per CDR3 protein. This table has approximately 620,000 distinct CDR3 sequences, roughly a sixth appearing once. Material for sequencing was blood. These receptors all come from a woman aged 40 to 50 with Graves' ophthalmopathy.

V is TRBV6-2 or TRBV6-3 and J is TRBJ2-5, with D unresolved. From germline, CDR1 is MNHEY and CDR2 SVGEGT. V gave up 1 base and J gave up 4 bases, with 4 bases separating them. The CDR3 covers 12 residues. CDR3 sequence reads: CASSYFSETQYF. CDR3 nucleotide sequence: TGTGCCAGCAGTTACTTTTCAGAGACCCAGTACTTC.

The sample holds many counts of this clonotype. The chain is built from TRBV2 and TRBJ2-1; 10 nucleotides align to TRBD1. With V trimmed by 5 bases and J by 7 bases, 8 bases remained unmatched. CDR1 and CDR2 (germline): SNHLY, FYNNEI. CDR3 length equals 15 residues. CDR3 DNA sequence: TGTGCCAGCAGTCCCTCCGGGACAGGGGATAATGAGCAGTTCTTC. Residues: CASSPSGTGDNEQFF.

In this sample, this clonotype turned up a few times. V and J are TRBV28 and TRBJ2-7; perhaps TRBD2 as D (6 bases). The CDR3 spans 18 residues. Germline CDR1 and CDR2: MDHEN and SYDVKM. The V gene lost 3 bases and the J gene lost 0 bases, with 21 bases spanning the gap. CDR3 nucleotide sequence: TGTGCCAGCAGTTTGGAGTTCTTAGGGACTGTTAACTCCTACGAGCAGTACTTC. Its translation is CASSLEFLGTVNSYEQYF.

This clonotype was detected once. V and J are TRBV20-1 and TRBJ2-1; TRBD1 matches at 10 bases. CDR1 and CDR2 (germline): DFQATT, SNEGSKA (reference sequence). The CDR3 contains 14 residues. V trimming: 5 bases; J trimming: 8 bases; junction bases outside the gene matches: 9. CDR3 coding DNA: TGCAGTGCTTCGGGGACAGGGGAAAGATATGAGCAGTTCTTC. It encodes CSASGTGERYEQFF.

This chain uses TRBV11-2 with TRBJ2-1; 14 bases map to TRBD2. This CDR3 has 15 amino acids. The germline gives CDR1 SGHAT, CDR2 FQNNGV. The V segment lost 4 bases and the J segment 10 bases; nucleotides outside the gene matches: 6. The CDR3 sequence is CASSSGLAGVEEQFF. The CDR3 DNA follows: TGTGCCAGCAGCTCGGGACTAGCGGGGGTAGAGGAGCAGTTCTTC.

J is TRBJ2-1 and V is TRBV20-1, with 13 bases aligning to TRBD2. V trimming: 5 bases; J trimming: 7 bases; junction bases outside the gene matches: 17. The CDR3 length is 18 residues. Per germline, CDR1 DFQATT and CDR2 SNEGSKA (reference sequence). CDR3 sequence: CSASGLAGVSRRGNEQFF. CDR3 bases: TGCAGTGCTTCCGGACTAGCGGGAGTGAGCCGTAGAGGGAATGAGCAGTTCTTC.

This clonotype was seen ten or more times. This chain uses TRBV7-6 with TRBJ1-6; TRBD1 matches at 9 bases. Per germline, CDR1 SGHVS and CDR2 FNYEAQ. J lost 5 bases, V lost 5 bases, and 7 bases had no gene match. The CDR3 sequence is 16 residues long. The CDR3 coding sequence is TGTGCCAGCAGCGCCGGGACAGGGTCCCATAATTCACCCCTCCACTTT. This codes for CASSAGTGSHNSPLHF.

There are many counts of this clonotype. V is TRBV3-1 and J is TRBJ1-1; D not resolved. Germline lookup yields CDR1 LGHDT and CDR2 YNNKEL (reference sequence). CDR3 length: 16 residues. V lost 0 bases and J 4 bases, leaving 15 bases between the germline ends. The chain's CDR3 is CASSQDQSLEGTEAFF. The DNA of the CDR3 is TGTGCCAGCAGCCAAGATCAGTCGTTGGAAGGCACTGAAGCTTTCTTT.

In this sample, this clonotype turned up many times. This chain uses TRBV30 with TRBJ1-5; D is ambiguous. With 0 bases removed from V and 6 bases from J, the gap between germline ends came to 9 bases. The CDR3 has 13 amino acids. Germline values: CDR1 GTSNPN, CDR2 SVGIG (reference sequence). CDR3 in DNA: TGTGCCTGGAGTGTACGGGGATTTCAGCCCCAGCATTTT. Amino acids: CAWSVRGFQPQHF. Full variable domain (rest looked up from reference TRBV30 and TRBJ1-5): SQTIHQWPATLVQPVGSPLSLECTVEGTSNPNLYWYRQAAGRGLQLLFYSVGIGQISSEVPQNLSASRPQDRQFILSSKKLLLSDSGFYLCAWSVRGFQPQHFGDGTRLSIL.

In this sample, this clonotype turned up many times. The rearrangement links TRBV6-1 to TRBJ2-7, with 7 bases that match TRBD1. The CDR3 runs to 15 residues. Germline values: CDR1 MNHNS, CDR2 SASEGT. Trimming at V came to 5 bases and at J to 5 bases, leaving 12 bases not matched to a gene. DNA of the CDR3: TGTGCCAGCAGTCAACCGGGACAGTCCGTCCACGAGCAGTACTTC. Amino acid sequence: CASSQPGQSVHEQYF.

This clonotype appeared many times. The chain couples TRBV30 to TRBJ1-5; weak D call: TRBD1 (5 bases). Germline assignment: CDR1 GTSNPN and CDR2 SVGIG (reference sequence). This CDR3 has 18 residues. Trimming cost V 0 bases and J 0 bases, with 18 bases left between them. CDR3 bases: TGTGCCTGGAGTGTAGCCAGGGCTTTTGGGTATAGCAATCAGCCCCAGCATTTT. Amino acids: CAWSVARAFGYSNQPQHF.

This clonotype was picked up many times. The chain combines TRBV29-1 with TRBJ1-2, with 7 positions matching TRBD1. Looked up from germline, CDR1 is SQVTM and CDR2 is ANQGSEA. The CDR3 has 12 amino acids. V trimming: 6 bases; J trimming: 0 bases; junction bases outside the gene matches: 1. DNA for the CDR3: TGCAGCGTGGGGACAGCTAACTATGGCTACACCTTC. Translating it yields CSVGTANYGYTF. The full variable domain, rest sourced from reference TRBV29-1 and TRBJ1-2, is SAVISQKPSRDICQRGTSLTIQCQVDSQVTMMFWYRQQPGQSLTLIATANQGSEATYESGFVIDKFPISRPNLTFSTLTVSNMSPEDSSIYLCSVGTANYGYTFGSGTRLTVV.

This clonotype was observed a few times. V gene TRBV5-5 combines with J gene TRBJ2-7, with TRBD1 matching over 8 bases. Germline CDR1 SGHKS, CDR2 YYEKEE (reference sequence). Germline trimming cut 3 bases from V and 0 bases from J; bases unmatched to any gene: 5. CDR3 length equals 15 residues. The CDR3 loop reads CASSYTGGGSYEQYF. CDR3 bases: TGTGCCAGCAGCTACACAGGGGGTGGCTCCTACGAGCAGTACTTC.

This clonotype has a count of ten or more. Compared with germline, one end of the junction differs, possibly owing to a read error. This sequence joins TRBV2 and TRBJ2-2; 10 bases fit TRBD1. Germline V gene data show CDR1 as SNHLY and CDR2 as FYNNEI. This CDR3 contains 13 residues. The CDR3 here is CASSGQGAGELFF. The CDR3 nucleotides are TGCGCCAGCAGTGGACAGGGGGCCGGGGAGCTGTTTTTT.

CDR3 loop: CASKDRGENQPQHF. As DNA, the CDR3 is TGTGCCAGCAAAGACAGGGGAGAGAATCAGCCCCAGCATTTT. The genes are TRBV19 and TRBJ1-5, with 8 bases identical to TRBD1. The CDR3 covers 14 residues. V dropped 9 bases and J dropped 4; count of bases not matched to a gene: 8. Per germline, CDR1 LNHDA and CDR2 SQIVND (reference sequence).

This clonotype came up a few times. This may arise from a read error, as a much more abundant clone is one base away. V is TRBV3-1 and J is TRBJ1-5; TRBD1 matches at 8 bases. Germline V CDR1 and CDR2: LGHDT, YNNKEL (reference sequence). The CDR3 covers 15 residues. V dropped 1 base and J dropped 11; count of bases not matched to a gene: 10. The CDR3 DNA sequence: TGTGCCAGCAGCCAAGGCGCAGGGGGCGAGTGGTCCCAGCATTTT. Translation gives CASSQGAGGEWSQHF. Full variable domain (missing parts from reference TRBV3-1 and TRBJ1-5): DTAVSQTPKYLVTQMGNDKSIKCEQNLGHDTMYWYKQDSKKFLKIMFSYNNKELIINETVPNRFSPKSPDKAHLNLHINSLELGDSAVYFCASSQGAGGEWSQHFGDGTRLSIL.

This clonotype was seen a handful of times. The rearrangement links TRBV5-1 to TRBJ1-3; the D is unclear. Trimming pared 4 bases from V and 0 bases from J, leaving 8 bases between. This CDR3 is 14 amino acids long. CDR1 is SGHRS, CDR2 YFSETQ, per germline. The CDR3, as DNA: TGCGCCAGCAGCGTAGGCATCTCTGGAAACACCATATATTTT. It is translated as CASSVGISGNTIYF. The full variable domain, rest sourced from reference TRBV5-1 and TRBJ1-3, is KAGVTQTPRYLIKTRGQQVTLSCSPISGHRSVSWYQQTPGQGLQFLFEYFSETQRNKGNFPGRFSGRQFSNSRSEMNVSTLELGDSALYLCASSVGISGNTIYFGEGSWLTVV.

The sample holds a few counts of this clonotype. The chain links TRBV27 to TRBJ2-1; 9 bases align to TRBD2. Germline CDR1 reads MNHEY; CDR2 reads SMNVEV (reference sequence). The CDR3 loop spans 15 amino acids. After removal of 5 bases from V and 7 bases from J, the junction contained 9 bases not matched to a gene. The chain's CDR3 is CASSPSREGLNEQFF. The CDR3 bases are TGTGCCAGCAGTCCTTCGCGGGAGGGCCTTAATGAGCAGTTCTTC.

The chain carries TRBV24-1 and TRBJ1-5; possible D gene TRBD1, 6 bases. CDR1 and CDR2 (germline): KGHDR, SFDVKD. The ends were cut back, 3 bases at V and 5 bases at J, with 13 bases in the middle. CDR3 length equals 15 residues. CDR3 loop: CATSDTGGADQPQHF. The CDR3 DNA follows: TGTGCCACCAGTGATACGGGGGGCGCCGATCAGCCCCAGCATTTT.

This clonotype was counted ten times or more. The CDR3 spells CASSHRGLEGETQYF. In nucleotides, the CDR3 is TGTGCCAGCAGCCACCGGGGACTAGAGGGGGAGACCCAGTACTTC. The rearrangement links TRBV3-1 to TRBJ2-5; 8 bases match TRBD2. Trimming at V came to 3 bases and at J to 5 bases, leaving 8 bases not matched to a gene. The germline V gene has CDR1 LGHDT and CDR2 YNNKEL (reference sequence). The CDR3 is 15 amino acids.

The sample holds many counts of this clonotype. The gene calls are TRBV20-1 and TRBJ2-7, with 7 positions matching TRBD2. J lost 0 bases, V lost 2 bases, and 4 bases had no gene match. The CDR3 runs to 14 residues. The germline CDR1 and CDR2 sequences are DFQATT and SNEGSKA (reference sequence). DNA of the CDR3: TGCAGTGCTAGAAGGGCGGGGGTCTCCTACGAGCAGTACTTC. Translating it yields CSARRAGVSYEQYF.

This sequence joins TRBV20-1 and TRBJ2-5; perhaps D is TRBD1 or TRBD2 (6 bases each). This CDR3 region has 17 residues. The germline V and J ends were trimmed by 5 bases and 2 bases, with 24 bases remaining between them. Germline CDR1 is DFQATT and CDR2 is SNEGSKA (reference sequence). The CDR3 loop is CSAAVEWGATLQETQYF. In nucleotides, the CDR3 is TGCAGTGCTGCTGTCGAGTGGGGGGCAACCCTTCAAGAGACCCAGTACTTC.

There are many counts of this clonotype. The J gene is TRBJ1-6, the V gene TRBV5-5; a weak D match, TRBD1 (5 bases). CDR3 length equals 14 residues. The V gene lost 0 bases and the J gene lost 7 bases, with 8 bases spanning the gap. Looked up from germline, CDR1 is SGHKS and CDR2 is YYEKEE (reference sequence). The CDR3 reads CASSLGRDNSPLHF. CDR3 coding DNA: TGTGCCAGCAGCTTGGGAAGGGACAATTCACCCCTCCACTTT. The full variable domain, completed using reference TRBV5-5 and TRBJ1-6, is DAGVTQSPTHLIKTRGQQVTLRCSPISGHKSVSWYQQVLGQGPQFIFQYYEKEERGRGNFPDRFSARQFPNYSSELNVNALLLGDSALYLCASSLGRDNSPLHFGNGTRLTVT.

The rearrangement links TRBV30 to TRBJ1-5; tentative D call: TRBD1 (6 bases). The CDR3 runs to 13 residues. V lost 4 bases and J 7 bases, leaving 14 bases between the germline ends. The germline CDR1 and CDR2 sequences are GTSNPN and SVGIG (reference sequence). The CDR3 DNA reads TGTGCCTGGAACCGGTCAGGGGACCAGCCCCAGCATTTT. Protein product: CAWNRSGDQPQHF.

This clonotype was recorded at least ten times. This chain uses TRBV15 with TRBJ1-5; no clear D. V dropped 5 bases and J dropped 0 bases, with 14 bases sitting between them. The CDR3 covers 16 residues. Germline loops: CDR1 LNHNV, CDR2 YYDKDF (reference sequence). In nucleotides, the CDR3 is TGTGCCACCAGCTCAGAGGTGGGTTATAGCAATCAGCCCCAGCATTTT. This gives the protein CATSSEVGYSNQPQHF.

This clonotype was observed many times. This chain links TRBV6-2 or TRBV6-3 with TRBJ2-2, with TRBD1 matching over 8 bases. V lost 6 bases to trimming and J lost 6 bases; unmatched junction nucleotides: 6. The germline V gene encodes CDR1 MNHEY and CDR2 SVGEGT. This CDR3 has 14 residues. DNA of the CDR3: TGTGCCAGCAGCTCGGGACAGGTCTCCGGGGAGCTGTTTTTT. This encodes CASSSGQVSGELFF.

This clonotype was counted only a few times. This chain connects TRBV29-1 to TRBJ2-2; 7 bases line up with TRBD2. The germline V gene has CDR1 SQVTM and CDR2 ANQGSEA. The V segment lost 6 bases and the J segment 0 bases; nucleotides outside the gene matches: 10. The CDR3 sequence is 16 residues long. The CDR3 nucleotides are TGCAGCGTCGGAGAACCGGGACTATCGAACACCGGGGAGCTGTTTTTT. This translates into CSVGEPGLSNTGELFF.

Comments on this clonotype: This could be a read error, since a much larger clone is one nucleotide away. V and J are TRBV2 and TRBJ2-1; D is possibly TRBD1 (6 bases). In germline, CDR1 is SNHLY, CDR2 FYNNEI. V lost 8 bases, J lost 10 bases, and 15 bases lay in between. This CDR3 region has 12 residues. The chain's CDR3 is CASWDTDYEQFF. CDR3 sequence (DNA): TGTGCCAGCTGGGACACCGACTACGAGCAGTTCTTC.